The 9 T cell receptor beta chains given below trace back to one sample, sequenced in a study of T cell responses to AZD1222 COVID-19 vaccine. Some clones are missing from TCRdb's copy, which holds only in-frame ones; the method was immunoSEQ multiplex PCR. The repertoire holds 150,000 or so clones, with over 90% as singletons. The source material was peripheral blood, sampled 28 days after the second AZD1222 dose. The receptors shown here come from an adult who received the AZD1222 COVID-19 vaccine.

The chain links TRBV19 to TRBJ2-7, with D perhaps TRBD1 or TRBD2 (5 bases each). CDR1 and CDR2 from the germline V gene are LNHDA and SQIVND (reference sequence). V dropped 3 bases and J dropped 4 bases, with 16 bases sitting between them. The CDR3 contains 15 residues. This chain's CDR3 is CASSIGGGIGYEQYF. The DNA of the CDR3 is TGTGCCAGTAGTATTGGTGGGGGTATCGGGTACGAGCAGTACTTC.

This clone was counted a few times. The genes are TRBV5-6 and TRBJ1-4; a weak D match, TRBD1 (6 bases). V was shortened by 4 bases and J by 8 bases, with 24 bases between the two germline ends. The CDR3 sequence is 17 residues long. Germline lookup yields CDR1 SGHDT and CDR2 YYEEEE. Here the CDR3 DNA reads TGTGCCAGCAGCCCGAGAGGGTTCCAGGGGACAATAGAAAAACTGTTTTTT. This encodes CASSPRGFQGTIEKLFF.

CDR3 region: CASSPRLAGALQETQYF. Here the CDR3 DNA reads TGTGCCAGCTCACCACGGCTAGCGGGGGCCTTACAAGAGACCCAGTACTTC. The V gene is TRBV18, the J gene TRBJ2-5; the match to TRBD2 covers 10 bases. The V and J ends lost 1 base and 2 bases, in that order; junction bases with no gene match: 7. Germline V lookup: CDR1 KGHSH, CDR2 LQKENI. CDR3 length: 17 amino acids.

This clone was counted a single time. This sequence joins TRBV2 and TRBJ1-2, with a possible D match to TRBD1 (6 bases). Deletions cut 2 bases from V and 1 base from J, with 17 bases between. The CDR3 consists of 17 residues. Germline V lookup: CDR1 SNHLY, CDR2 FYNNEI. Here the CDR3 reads CASSERFRTAYNYGYTF. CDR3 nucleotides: TGTGCCAGCAGTGAAAGGTTCCGGACAGCCTATAACTATGGCTACACCTTC.

As DNA, the CDR3 is TGTGCCAGCAGCTTAGCGTCGCCCAGGGGGCGAAGCGGGGAGCTGTTTTTT. Protein sequence: CASSLASPRGRSGELFF. The chain carries TRBV7-9 and TRBJ2-2, with TRBD1 identical over 8 bases. Germline V gene data show CDR1 as SEHNR and CDR2 as FQNEAQ (reference sequence). The CDR3 extends over 17 amino acids. V was clipped by 0 bases and J by 7 bases; unmatched bases: 10.

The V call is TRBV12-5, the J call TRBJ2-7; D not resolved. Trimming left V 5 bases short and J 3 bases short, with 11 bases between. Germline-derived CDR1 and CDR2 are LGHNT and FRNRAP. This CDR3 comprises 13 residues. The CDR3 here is CASGPFRFYEQYF. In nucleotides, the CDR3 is TGTGCTAGTGGTCCGTTCAGGTTCTACGAGCAGTACTTC.

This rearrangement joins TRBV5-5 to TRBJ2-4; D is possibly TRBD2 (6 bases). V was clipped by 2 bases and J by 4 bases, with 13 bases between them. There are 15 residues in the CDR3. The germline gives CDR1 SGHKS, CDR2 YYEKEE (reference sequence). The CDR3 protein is CASSFGAGRKNIQYF. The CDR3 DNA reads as TGTGCCAGCAGCTTTGGGGCAGGGAGGAAAAACATTCAGTACTTC.

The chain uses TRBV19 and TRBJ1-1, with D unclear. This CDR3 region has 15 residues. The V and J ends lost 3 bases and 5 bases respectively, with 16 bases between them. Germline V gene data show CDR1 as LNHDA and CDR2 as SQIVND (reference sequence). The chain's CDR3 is CASSMWASRGTEAFF. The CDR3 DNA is TGTGCCAGTAGTATGTGGGCCTCACGCGGAACTGAAGCTTTCTTT.

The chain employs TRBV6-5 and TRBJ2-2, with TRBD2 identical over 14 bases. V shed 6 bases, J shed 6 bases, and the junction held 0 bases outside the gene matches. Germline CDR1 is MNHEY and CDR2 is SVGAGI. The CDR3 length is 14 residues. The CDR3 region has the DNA TGTGCCAGCAGGACTAGCGGGGGGGCCGGGGAGCTGTTTTTT. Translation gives CASRTSGGAGELFF.